One sample yielded the 18 T cell receptor beta chains listed below, sequenced in a study of T-cell reconstitution after alpha-beta-depleted transplantation in children (dated by TCRdb to between 2015 and 2016). The protocol used for the library was PCR. The data were produced on an Illumina HiSeq 2500. TCR library preparation used molecular barcoding, with unique molecular identifiers applied to normalize quantification of the TCRbeta repertoire. TCRdb handled the public reads itself, with Q25 trimming in fastp and clone calling in MiXCR, and kept productive beta chains. Rows are unified per CDR3 protein, each entry keeping the most common DNA and genes. This sample comprises approximately 190,000 distinct CDR3 sequences, 6.3% of them detected only once. The ten largest account for about 4.4% of the sample. What the treatment or condition label conveys for this sample: allogeneic hematopoietic cell transplantation with graft depleted of TCRalphabeta T cells and CD19 B cells.

The input for sequencing was PBMCs, taken before TCRalphabeta/CD19-depleted stem cell transplant. These receptors all come from a girl under three years old with combined immunodeficiency, due to receive a stem cell transplant.

This clonotype was found many times. The chain couples TRBV29-1 to TRBJ2-2; no clear D. Germline CDR1 and CDR2: SQVTM and ANQGSEA. V shed 4 bases and J shed 4 bases, with 7 bases lying between them. This CDR3 has 12 amino acids. This chain's CDR3 is CSVVEATGELFF. In nucleotides, the CDR3 is TGCAGCGTTGTTGAGGCCACCGGGGAGCTGTTTTTT.

This clonotype was found many times. CDR3 sequence: CASPPSRDAEHTGELFF. The CDR3 DNA sequence: TGTGCCAGCCCCCCCTCCAGAGACGCGGAGCACACCGGGGAGCTGTTTTTT. The V gene is TRBV7-2, the J gene TRBJ2-2; unclear D gene. V lost 8 bases, J lost 3 bases, and 22 bases lay in between. In germline, CDR1 is SGHTA, CDR2 FQGNSA. This CDR3 is built from 17 residues.

This clonotype was seen a handful of times. The J gene is TRBJ2-7, the V gene TRBV4-3; TRBD1 matches at 7 bases. Germline CDR1 LGHNA, CDR2 YSLEER. The CDR3 is 15 amino acids. With 1 base clipped from V and 2 bases from J, the junction kept 5 bases outside the gene matches. CDR3 coding DNA: TGCGCCAGCAGCCAAGGGACAGGTTACGCCTACGAGCAGTACTTC. Its translation is CASSQGTGYAYEQYF.

This clonotype has at least ten counts. The J gene is TRBJ2-1, the V gene TRBV7-6; D call uncertain. Trimming pared 1 base from V and 4 bases from J, leaving 11 bases between. The CDR3 is 15 amino acids. Germline V gene lookup returns CDR1 SGHVS and CDR2 FNYEAQ. DNA for the CDR3: TGTGCCAGCAGCTTAGGGGCCTCCCCTTACAATGAGCAGTTCTTC. As protein: CASSLGASPYNEQFF.

This clonotype was detected ten times or more. The germline gene is not matched at one end of the junction; a read error may be the cause. V gene TRBV20-1 combines with J gene TRBJ2-2, with 10 nucleotides matching TRBD1. The germline V gene has CDR1 DFQATT and CDR2 SNEGSKA (reference sequence). CDR3 size: 17 residues. The CDR3 reads CSARVGTGALNTGELFF. CDR3 DNA sequence: TGCAGTGCCAGAGTGGGGACAGGGGCGCTTAACACCGGGGAGCTGTTTTTT.

This clonotype was recorded at least ten times. CDR3 DNA sequence: TGCAGCGTTGAAGACCGGACGGAGTACAATGAGCAGTTCTTC. This encodes CSVEDRTEYNEQFF. The V gene is TRBV29-1, the J gene TRBJ2-1; D remains ambiguous. V was trimmed by 0 bases and J by 4 bases, leaving 10 bases between them. The germline gives CDR1 SQVTM, CDR2 ANQGSEA. The CDR3 spans 14 residues.

Of note for this clonotype: This could be a read error, since a much larger clone is one nucleotide away. The chain recombines TRBV6-1 with TRBJ2-3; the match to TRBD2 covers 7 bases. The V gene's germline CDR1 is MNHNS and CDR2 SASEGT. The CDR3 totals 17 residues. V trimming: 5 bases; J trimming: 2 bases; junction bases outside the gene matches: 13. CDR3 in DNA: TGTGCCAGCAGTCCCCAGGGAGCGGGGATACTCACAGATACGCAGTATTTT. This translates into CASSPQGAGILTDTQYF.

There are many counts of this clonotype. The rearrangement uses TRBV20-1 and TRBJ1-5, with TRBD1 identical over 7 bases. Trimming at V came to 6 bases and at J to 2 bases, leaving 7 bases not matched to a gene. The germline CDR1 and CDR2 sequences are DFQATT and SNEGSKA (reference sequence). This CDR3 spans 14 amino acids. The CDR3 DNA is TGCAGTGCGGACGACAGGGAAGGCAATCAGCCCCAGCATTTT. Translation gives CSADDREGNQPQHF.

This clonotype has a count of ten or more. The V and J genes are TRBV14 and TRBJ1-3; D ambiguous. The CDR3 covers 14 residues. From germline, CDR1 is SGHDN and CDR2 FVKESK. Trimming removed 0 bases from V and 2 bases from J, with 5 bases in between. The CDR3 DNA is TGTGCCAGCAGCCAAGAAGGCCCTGGAAACACCATATATTTT. Protein: CASSQEGPGNTIYF.

This clonotype was found many times. The chain carries TRBV7-8 and TRBJ2-1; D is possibly TRBD1 (6 bases). Germline V gives CDR1 SGHVS, CDR2 FQNEAQ. The ends were cut back, 1 base at V and 9 bases at J, with 7 bases in the middle. This CDR3 region has 12 residues. CDR3 loop: CASSLGGGEQFF. The CDR3 nucleotides are TGTGCCAGCAGCTTAGGAGGGGGTGAGCAGTTCTTC.

This clonotype came up many times. The rearrangement uses TRBV6-5 and TRBJ2-3; D is unclear. This CDR3 region has 14 residues. Trimming pared 4 bases from V and 2 bases from J, leaving 10 bases between. The V gene's germline CDR1 is MNHEY and CDR2 SVGAGI. The CDR3 DNA reads as TGTGCCAGCAGTTCCCACGAATACACAGATACGCAGTATTTT. Its protein is CASSSHEYTDTQYF.

In its sample, this clonotype was seen many times. The chain employs TRBV20-1 and TRBJ2-2; 12 bases are a match to TRBD2. The germline gives CDR1 DFQATT, CDR2 SNEGSKA (reference sequence). The CDR3 contains 17 residues. With 0 bases clipped from V and 5 bases from J, the junction kept 7 bases outside the gene matches. The CDR3 DNA reads TGCAGTGCTAGAGATCTGACTAGCGGGAGACGTACCGGGGAGCTGTTTTTT. Translating gives CSARDLTSGRRTGELFF.

This clonotype was observed at least ten times. The chain links TRBV20-1 to TRBJ2-1; D remains unclear. This CDR3 spans 15 amino acids. V lost 0 bases and J 8 bases, leaving 17 bases between the germline ends. Germline V lookup: CDR1 DFQATT, CDR2 SNEGSKA (reference sequence). This CDR3 reads CSARDSGSFNDEQFF. The CDR3 nucleotides read TGCAGTGCTAGAGATTCGGGTAGCTTTAATGATGAGCAGTTCTTC.

As regards this clonotype: With a much larger clone just one base away, this may be a read error. This CDR3 is missing its conserved last phenylalanine or tryptophan, likely due to a read error. This chain connects TRBV20-1 to TRBJ1-5; tentatively, D is TRBD1 (6 bases). Trimming cost V 3 bases and J 3 bases, with 12 bases left between them. From germline, CDR1 is DFQATT and CDR2 SNEGSKA (reference sequence). There are 14 residues in the CDR3. The CDR3: CSASLNRVNQPQHC. The CDR3 DNA reads TGCAGTGCTAGCCTCAACAGGGTCAATCAGCCCCAGCATTGT.

This clonotype was recorded many times. This chain's CDR3 is CASSLAASGNTDTQYF. CDR3 in DNA: TGTGCCAGCAGCTTGGCCGCTAGCGGGAACACAGATACGCAGTATTTT. The V and J genes are TRBV5-8 and TRBJ2-3; 9 nucleotides match TRBD2. The germline gives CDR1 SGHTS, CDR2 YDEGEE. Trimming at V came to 0 bases and at J to 2 bases, leaving 4 bases not matched to a gene. The CDR3 runs 16 residues.

The chain combines TRBV3-1 with TRBJ1-6; D gene ambiguous. The V gene's germline CDR1 is LGHDT and CDR2 YNNKEL (reference sequence). V lost 3 bases and J 8 bases, leaving 8 bases between the germline ends. CDR3 length: 13 amino acids. CDR3 nucleotide sequence: TGTGCCAGCAGCCAGGCCAGCGATTCACCCCTCCACTTT. Protein sequence: CASSQASDSPLHF.

This clonotype came up once. The rearrangement links TRBV4-3 to TRBJ2-7; no firm D call. Germline V gene sequence: CDR1 LGHNA, CDR2 YSLEER. Trimming took 1 base from V and 9 from J, leaving 16 bases between them. The CDR3 loop spans 14 amino acids. The DNA of the CDR3 is TGCGCCAGCAGCCAAGTCGGACGTCTCGCCGCGCAGTACTTC. Translated: CASSQVGRLAAQYF.

This clonotype showed up many times. V usage is TRBV12-3 or TRBV12-4 and J usage is TRBJ2-7; D not certain. The CDR3 covers 14 residues. V gave up 3 bases and J gave up 0 bases, with 9 bases separating them. Here the CDR3 DNA reads TGTGCCAGCAGTTTCACTCCGTACTCCTACGAGCAGTACTTC. Protein product: CASSFTPYSYEQYF.